This is a list of T cell receptor beta chains from one sample in a study of shared clonotypes between healthy human individuals. Assay used: immunoSEQ multiplex PCR; TCRdb lists only in-frame clones, some missing. Among fewer than 1 million clones listed, approximately 96% were seen once. What was sequenced was naive CD8+ T cells sorted from blood. The receptors were sampled from a young man in good health. The CDR3 runs from the conserved cysteine through the conserved F or W. D genes are given only for firm matches. Rows may omit the clone size; those that give it use once, few, many or a size class.

J gene,V gene,D gene,clone size,CDR3 DNA,CDR3 protein
TRBJ1-2,TRBV30,TRBD1,NA,TGTGCCTGGAGTGTGGGGACAGGGGGCTATGGCTACACCTTC,CAWSVGTGGYGYTF
TRBJ2-7,TRBV27,NA,NA,TGTGCCAGCAGTTTCGGGCGGAGCTCCTACGAGCAGTACTTC,CASSFGRSSYEQYF
TRBJ2-7,TRBV28,NA,NA,TGTGCCAGCATCAGCGTTGGCGCTCTGAGCTCCTACGAGCAGTACTTC,CASISVGALSSYEQYF
TRBJ2-7,TRBV2,NA,NA,TGTGCCAGCATCGTGGGTGAACGGGCAGAGGGTTCCTACGAGCAGTACTTC,CASIVGERAEGSYEQYF
TRBJ1-4,TRBV7-9,NA,NA,TGTGCCAGCAGCTCCCTGATGAATGAAAAACTGTTTTTT,CASSSLMNEKLFF
TRBJ2-1,TRBV19,NA,NA,TGCGCAAGCGGGCCGAGCTCCTACAATGAGCAGTTCTTC,CASGPSSYNEQFF
TRBJ2-5,TRBV12-5,TRBD2,NA,TGTGCTAGTGGTTCGACCATCGGACTAGCGGGACCTTCAGGCCAAGAGACCCAGTACTTC,CASGSTIGLAGPSGQETQYF
TRBJ2-3,TRBV7-8,TRBD2,NA,TGTGCCAGCAGCCAAACCCGGGGGGGGGCATACACAGATACGCAGTATTTT,CASSQTRGGAYTDTQYF
TRBJ1-4,TRBV9,NA,once,TGTGCCAGCAGCCCTAGGGGGGAGGCAACTAATGAAAAACTGTTTTTT,CASSPRGEATNEKLFF
TRBJ2-7,TRBV5-4,TRBD2,NA,TGTGCCAGCAGCTTGGGGACTAGCGGTTCCTACGAGCAGTACTTC,CASSLGTSGSYEQYF
TRBJ2-3,TRBV9,NA,NA,TGTGCCAGCAGCGTAGGGCCCACCGTGGGAGATACGCAGTATTTT,CASSVGPTVGDTQYF
TRBJ2-7,TRBV27,NA,NA,TGTGCCAGCAGTTTTGGGTTTGACACCTTGAACTACGAGCAGTACTTC,CASSFGFDTLNYEQYF
TRBJ2-1,TRBV7-9,NA,NA,TGTGCCAGCAGCATGGTAAATGAGCAGTTCTTC,CASSMVNEQFF
TRBJ2-3,TRBV10-3,TRBD1,NA,TGTGCCATCAGCGACAGGGGGGATACGCAGTATTTT,CAISDRGDTQYF
TRBJ2-1,TRBV27,NA,NA,TGTGCCAGCAGTGGCGGGGCCTACAATGAGCAGTTCTTC,CASSGGAYNEQFF
TRBJ2-7,TRBV6-6,NA,NA,TGTGCCAGCACCCTTTTGACGGGAGTGGGGTCCGAGCAGTACTTC,CASTLLTGVGSEQYF
TRBJ2-7,TRBV11-2,NA,NA,TGTGCCAGCAGCCCTTACAAGGTTTCCTACGAGCAGTACTTC,CASSPYKVSYEQYF
TRBJ1-3,TRBV7-6,NA,once,TGTGCCAGCAGCTTAGGATCAGTGGTCGGTAGTCTCGGAAACACCATATATTTT,CASSLGSVVGSLGNTIYF
TRBJ1-2,TRBV9,NA,NA,TGTGCCAGCAGCCTGAGACCGTATGGCTACACCTTC,CASSLRPYGYTF
TRBJ2-3,TRBV15,NA,NA,TGTGCCACCAGCCATTCTAGCGTAGATACGCAGTATTTT,CATSHSSVDTQYF
TRBJ2-4,TRBV28,NA,NA,TGTGCCAGCACCTCAGGGTACCTGGGATCCAAAAACATTCAGTACTTC,CASTSGYLGSKNIQYF
TRBJ2-3,TRBV5-5,NA,NA,TGTGCCAGCAGCTTGGGGCAGTGGGGGGATACGCAGTATTTT,CASSLGQWGDTQYF
TRBJ2-5,TRBV11-2,NA,once,TGTGCCAGCAGCCTAAGACACCCAGGAGACCAGTACTTC,CASSLRHPGDQYF
TRBJ2-2,TRBV18,NA,NA,TGTGCCAGCTTCCTCCCGAGGGGGGAGCTGTTTTTT,CASFLPRGELFF
TRBJ2-1,TRBV9,NA,NA,TGTGCCAGCAGCGTAGGAGAGGCCTACAATGAGCAGTTCTTC,CASSVGEAYNEQFF
TRBJ2-1,TRBV30,TRBD2,NA,TGTGCCTGGAGTGCGGGACTAGCGGGATACAATGAGCAGTTCTTC,CAWSAGLAGYNEQFF
TRBJ2-7,TRBV30,NA,once,TGTGCCTTCACCAGGGTTGGTGGAGACGAGCAGTACTTC,CAFTRVGGDEQYF
TRBJ2-7,TRBV7-2,NA,NA,TGTGCCAGCAGCTTAGTGACGTTACCCAGCTCCTACGAGCAGTACTTC,CASSLVTLPSSYEQYF
TRBJ2-1,TRBV19,TRBD2,once,TGTGCCAGTAGTGCCGGGACTAGCGGGAGGGCCAACCCTTACAATGAGCAGTTCTTC,CASSAGTSGRANPYNEQFF
TRBJ2-7,TRBV5-1,NA,NA,TGCGCCAGCAGCTTGCGCACCCCCTACGAGCAGTACTTC,CASSLRTPYEQYF
TRBJ1-1,TRBV27,NA,NA,TGTGCCAGCAGCTCAATACCTACAGGGATCACTGAAGCTTTCTTT,CASSSIPTGITEAFF